The entry below describes one T cell receptor (beta chain). Its antigen is still unknown. From 5'RACE with constant-segment primers came TCR alpha and TCR beta cDNA libraries that carried sample barcodes and UMIs. From the 5' RACE reads, TCRdb called clonotypes with MiXCR, one entry per CDR3 protein. The profile shows about 200,000 distinct CDR3 sequences, 7.5% to 10% of them singletons. These data are taken from a study of T-cell memory formation after mild COVID-19. At the level of the study: Largely, TCR clusters stayed within a single donor. Study-level results: Among contracting clones, CD4+ were mainly CM/EM and CD8+ enriched in EMRA.

The sample taken for sequencing was PBMCs or a T cell subset sorted from them (not recorded which). The source of this sequence is a man aged 18 to 29 who had mild COVID-19 (a few samples of this study predate the infection). Cell type and time point are not known.

CDR3 sequence: CASSSTYGYTF. CDR3 sequence (DNA): TGTGCCAGCAGCTCAACCTATGGCTACACCTTC. The chain uses TRBV11-2 and TRBJ1-2; D gene uncertain. Germline lookup yields CDR1 SGHAT and CDR2 FQNNGV. The CDR3 extends over 11 amino acids. Trimming removed 4 bases from V and 4 bases from J, with 4 bases in between.